The present T cell receptor beta chain was sequenced within a study of OX40 agonist ivuxolimab in advanced cancers. Study-wide findings and caveats: CD4+ and CD8+ blood T cells expanded clonally by week 6 at 0.1 to 3.0 mg/kg.

This table comes from immunoSEQ multiplex PCR, and its TCRdb copy is limited to in-frame clones, with some not included. This table holds about 76,000 clones, roughly 85% found once. Turning to this clone: Its target is not known.

The CDR3 loop spans 13 amino acids. CDR1 and CDR2 from the germline V gene are MNHEY and SVGAGI. V shed 7 bases and J shed 0 bases, with 10 bases lying between them. This TCR was sampled from an adult with an advanced solid tumor such as melanoma, head and neck, liver or kidney cancer. The input for sequencing was CD4+ or CD8+ T cells sorted from blood, taken in a trial of the OX40 agonist ivuxolimab. The chain recombines TRBV6-5 with TRBJ2-7, with D unclear. Here the CDR3 DNA reads TGTGCCAGCACTCGAGTAGGCTCCTACGAGCAGTACTTC. This codes for CASTRVGSYEQYF.